The clone carrying this T cell receptor beta chain has only one observation. These data belong to a study of blood T cell repertoires in COVID-19. Across the study: Sources were T cells, B-cell-depleted T cells, or PBMCs; the material itself was cDNA or gDNA.

Original handling: Amplification with reference gene primers provided the estimates of nucleated cell counts. Sequencing was performed with immunoSEQ multiplex PCR; in TCRdb, only in-frame clones are kept and a portion is missing. V and J calls and clone size are those listed in that table; D and trimming were worked out from the DNA. The repertoire holds roughly 430,000 clones, with more than 70% as singletons. Membership in each cohort depended on participant-reported clinical history. Exposed enrollees encountered a COVID-19 case at some point within 2 weeks before study entry. Looked up from germline, CDR1 is SEHNR and CDR2 is FQNEAQ (reference sequence). V was shortened by 6 bases and J by 8 bases, with 16 bases between the two germline ends. The CDR3 consists of 14 residues.

Sequencing used PBMCs or T cells enriched from blood (not recorded which). The sequence was obtained from a young woman who had been exposed to COVID-19. The rearrangement uses TRBV7-9 and TRBJ1-4; possible D gene TRBD1, 6 bases. The CDR3 protein is CASSTTGSQEKLFF. CDR3 bases: TGTGCCAGCAGTACTACAGGGTCGCAGGAAAAACTGTTTTTT.